This TCR beta chain was profiled in a study of blood T cell repertoires in COVID-19. The overall study: Donors in the United States, Italy and Spain gave samples during acute or convalescent COVID-19. PBMCs, B-cell-depleted T cells, or T cells were the source of the cDNA or gDNA that made up the material.

The V gene lost 0 bases and the J gene lost 4 bases, with 16 bases spanning the gap. The germline gives CDR1 SGDLS, CDR2 YYNGEE. The CDR3 runs 16 residues. In the authors' workflow: Reference gene primers were amplified, and this amplification served to estimate nucleated cell counts. Assay used: immunoSEQ multiplex PCR; TCRdb lists only in-frame clones, some missing. V, J and clone size are taken as reported in that table, and D and trimming were inferred from the DNA itself. The table has about 80,000 clones, around 79% seen once. The sequenced sample consisted of peripheral blood. The V call is TRBV9, the J call TRBJ1-2; no firm D call. The TCR originated in an older man with acute or convalescent COVID-19. CDR3 amino acids: CASSVGPPTEAYGYTF. The CDR3 DNA reads as TGTGCCAGCAGCGTAGGGCCCCCGACGGAGGCCTATGGCTACACCTTC.